This entry is about one T cell receptor (beta chain). The table came from immunoSEQ multiplex PCR; TCRdb's copy has only in-frame clones and leaves some out. The table records 78,000 or so clones, about 90% of them present only once. The data were taken from a study of T cell changes during pregnancy in multiple sclerosis. V lost 7 bases and J lost 1, with 7 bases in between. The CDR3 length is 12 residues. The V gene's germline CDR1 is SNHLY and CDR2 FYNNEI. This TCR was recovered from a female donor with multiple sclerosis, enrolled in a pregnancy study. This material consisted of peripheral blood, taken before pregnancy. The V gene is TRBV2, the J gene TRBJ1-1; D call uncertain. The CDR3 is CASMGQNTEAFF. The DNA of the CDR3 is TGTGCCAGCATGGGCCAGAACACTGAAGCTTTCTTT.